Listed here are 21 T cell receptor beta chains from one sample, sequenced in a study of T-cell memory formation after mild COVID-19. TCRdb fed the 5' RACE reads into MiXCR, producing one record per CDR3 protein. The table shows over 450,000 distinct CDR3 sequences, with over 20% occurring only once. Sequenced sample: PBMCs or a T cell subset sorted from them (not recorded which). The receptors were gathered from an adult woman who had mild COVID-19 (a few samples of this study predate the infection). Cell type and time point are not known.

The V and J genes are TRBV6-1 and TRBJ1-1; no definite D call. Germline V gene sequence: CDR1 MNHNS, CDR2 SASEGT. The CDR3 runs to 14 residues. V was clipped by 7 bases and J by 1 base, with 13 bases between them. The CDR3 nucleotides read TGTGCCAGCACCCTCCGGGCCCAGAACACTGAAGCTTTCTTT. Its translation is CASTLRAQNTEAFF.

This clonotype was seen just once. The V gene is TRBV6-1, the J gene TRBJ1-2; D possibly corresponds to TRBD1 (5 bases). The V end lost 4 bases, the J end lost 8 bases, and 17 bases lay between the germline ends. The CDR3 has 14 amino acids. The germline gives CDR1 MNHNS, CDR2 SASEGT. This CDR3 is CASSAGTDAGGYTF. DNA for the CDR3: TGTGCCAGCAGTGCGGGGACCGACGCGGGCGGCTACACCTTC.

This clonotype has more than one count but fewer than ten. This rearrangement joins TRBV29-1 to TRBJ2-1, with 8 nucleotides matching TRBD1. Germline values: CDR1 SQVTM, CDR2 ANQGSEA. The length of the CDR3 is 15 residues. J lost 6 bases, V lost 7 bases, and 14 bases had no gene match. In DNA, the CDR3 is TGCAGCGCCAACGATGTCCCCGACAGGGGCAATGAGCAGTTCTTC. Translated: CSANDVPDRGNEQFF.

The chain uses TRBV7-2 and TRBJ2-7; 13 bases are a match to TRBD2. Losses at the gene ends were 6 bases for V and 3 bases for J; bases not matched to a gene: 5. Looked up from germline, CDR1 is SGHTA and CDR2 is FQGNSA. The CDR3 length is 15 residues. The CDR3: CASRGLAGRVYEQYF. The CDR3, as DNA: TGTGCCAGCAGGGGACTAGCGGGAAGAGTCTACGAGCAGTACTTC.

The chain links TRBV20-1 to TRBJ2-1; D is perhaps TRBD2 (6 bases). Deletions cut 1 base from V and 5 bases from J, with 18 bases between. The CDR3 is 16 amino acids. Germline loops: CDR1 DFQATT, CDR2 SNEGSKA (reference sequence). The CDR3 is CSARVWERAVNNEQFF. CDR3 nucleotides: TGCAGTGCTAGAGTATGGGAGCGGGCTGTAAACAATGAGCAGTTCTTC.

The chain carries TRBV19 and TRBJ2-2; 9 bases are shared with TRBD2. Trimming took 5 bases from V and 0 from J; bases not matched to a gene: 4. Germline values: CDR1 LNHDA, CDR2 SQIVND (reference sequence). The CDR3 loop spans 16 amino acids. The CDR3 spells CASSLGLATNTGELFF. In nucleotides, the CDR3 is TGTGCCAGTAGTCTAGGACTAGCGACGAACACCGGGGAGCTGTTTTTT.

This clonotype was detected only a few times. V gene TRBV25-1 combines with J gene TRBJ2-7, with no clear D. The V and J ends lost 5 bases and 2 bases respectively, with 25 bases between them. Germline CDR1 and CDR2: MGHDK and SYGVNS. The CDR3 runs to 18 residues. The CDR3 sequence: CASSTQDVVQTPAYEQYF. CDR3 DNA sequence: TGTGCCAGCAGTACTCAGGATGTAGTACAGACCCCTGCCTACGAGCAGTACTTC.

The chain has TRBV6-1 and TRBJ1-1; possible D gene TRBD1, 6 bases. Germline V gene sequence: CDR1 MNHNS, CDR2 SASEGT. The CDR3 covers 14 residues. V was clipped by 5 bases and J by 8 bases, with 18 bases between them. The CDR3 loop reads CASSQRWTDTEAFF. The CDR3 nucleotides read TGTGCCAGCAGTCAACGGTGGACAGATACAGAAGCTTTCTTT.

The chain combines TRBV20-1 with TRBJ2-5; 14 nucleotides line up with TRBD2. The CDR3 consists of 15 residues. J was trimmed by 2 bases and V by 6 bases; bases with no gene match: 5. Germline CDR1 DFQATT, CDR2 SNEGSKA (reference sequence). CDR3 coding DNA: TGCAGTGCCCAGACTAGCGGGGGGGCTCAAGAGACCCAGTACTTC. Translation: CSAQTSGGAQETQYF.

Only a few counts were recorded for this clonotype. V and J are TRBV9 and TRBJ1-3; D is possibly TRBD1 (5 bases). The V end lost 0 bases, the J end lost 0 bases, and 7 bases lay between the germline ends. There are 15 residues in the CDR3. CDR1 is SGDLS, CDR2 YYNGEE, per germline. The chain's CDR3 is CASSVDDSSGNTIYF. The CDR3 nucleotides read TGTGCCAGCAGCGTAGACGACAGCTCTGGAAACACCATATATTTT.

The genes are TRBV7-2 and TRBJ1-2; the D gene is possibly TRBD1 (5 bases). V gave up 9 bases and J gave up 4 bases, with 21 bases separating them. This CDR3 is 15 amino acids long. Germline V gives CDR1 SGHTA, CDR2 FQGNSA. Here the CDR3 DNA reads TGTGCCAGTTCCTTTTGGGACGGCTCTCTCTATGGCTACACCTTC. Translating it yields CASSFWDGSLYGYTF.

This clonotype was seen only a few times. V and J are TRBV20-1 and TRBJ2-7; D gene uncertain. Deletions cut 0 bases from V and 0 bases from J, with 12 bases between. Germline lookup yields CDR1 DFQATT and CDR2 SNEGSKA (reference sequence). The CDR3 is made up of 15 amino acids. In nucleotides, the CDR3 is TGCAGTGCTAGAGATTCGCGCAGGAGCTCCTACGAGCAGTACTTC. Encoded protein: CSARDSRRSSYEQYF.

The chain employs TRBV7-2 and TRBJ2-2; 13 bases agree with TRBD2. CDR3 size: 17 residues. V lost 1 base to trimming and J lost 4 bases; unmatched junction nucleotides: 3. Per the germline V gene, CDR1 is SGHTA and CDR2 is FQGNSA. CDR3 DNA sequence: TGTGCCAGCAGCTTAGGACTAGCGGGAGGAAGCACCGGGGAGCTGTTTTTT. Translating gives CASSLGLAGGSTGELFF.

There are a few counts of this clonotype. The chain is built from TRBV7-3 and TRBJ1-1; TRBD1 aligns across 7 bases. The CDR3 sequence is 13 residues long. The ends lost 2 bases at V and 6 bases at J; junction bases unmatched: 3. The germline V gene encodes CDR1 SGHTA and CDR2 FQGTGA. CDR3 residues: CASSLVTGSEAFF. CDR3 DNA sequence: TGTGCCAGCAGCTTAGTGACAGGGTCTGAAGCTTTCTTT.

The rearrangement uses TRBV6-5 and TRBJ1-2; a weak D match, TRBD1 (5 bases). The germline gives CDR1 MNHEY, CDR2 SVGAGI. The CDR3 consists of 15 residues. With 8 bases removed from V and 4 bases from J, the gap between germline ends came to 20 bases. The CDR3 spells CASSSPRDLRYGYTF. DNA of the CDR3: TGTGCCAGCTCCAGTCCCAGGGATCTCCGCTATGGCTACACCTTC.

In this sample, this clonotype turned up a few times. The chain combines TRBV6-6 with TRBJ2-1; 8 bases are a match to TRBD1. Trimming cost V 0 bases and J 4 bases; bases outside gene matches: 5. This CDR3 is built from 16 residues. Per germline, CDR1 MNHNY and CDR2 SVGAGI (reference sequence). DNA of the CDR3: TGTGCCAGCAGTTACTCGACGGACAGGGATTACAATGAGCAGTTCTTC. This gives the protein CASSYSTDRDYNEQFF.

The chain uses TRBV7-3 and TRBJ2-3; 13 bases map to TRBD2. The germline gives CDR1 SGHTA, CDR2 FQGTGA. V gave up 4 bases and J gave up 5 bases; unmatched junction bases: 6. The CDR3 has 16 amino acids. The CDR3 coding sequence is TGTGCCAGCAGCTCCGGACTAGCGGGAGTTGGAGATACGCAGTATTTT. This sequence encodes CASSSGLAGVGDTQYF. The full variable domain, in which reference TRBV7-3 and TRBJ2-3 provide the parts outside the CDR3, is GAGVSQTPSNKVTEKGKYVELRCDPISGHTALYWYRQSLGQGPEFLIYFQGTGAADDSGLPNDRFFAVRPEGSVSTLKIQRTERGDSAVYLCASSSGLAGVGDTQYFGPGTRLTVL.

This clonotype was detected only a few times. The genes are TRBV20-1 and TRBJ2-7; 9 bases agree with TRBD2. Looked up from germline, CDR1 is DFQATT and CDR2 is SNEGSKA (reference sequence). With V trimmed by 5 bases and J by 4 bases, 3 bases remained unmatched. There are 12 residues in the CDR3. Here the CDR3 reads CSARLAEYEQYF. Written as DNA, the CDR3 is TGCAGTGCTCGACTAGCGGAATACGAGCAGTACTTC.

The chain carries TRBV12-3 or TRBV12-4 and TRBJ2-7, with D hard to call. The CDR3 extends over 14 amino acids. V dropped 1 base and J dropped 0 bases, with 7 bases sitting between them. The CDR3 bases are TGTGCCAGCAGTTTAGAACACGGCTCCTACGAGCAGTACTTC. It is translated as CASSLEHGSYEQYF.

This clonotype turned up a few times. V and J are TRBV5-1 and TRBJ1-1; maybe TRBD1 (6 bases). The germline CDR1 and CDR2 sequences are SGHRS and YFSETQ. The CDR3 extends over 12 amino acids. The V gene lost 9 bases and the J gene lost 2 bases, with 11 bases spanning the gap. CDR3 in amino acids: CATGTTNTEAFF. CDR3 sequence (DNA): TGCGCCACCGGGACAACTAACACTGAAGCTTTCTTT.

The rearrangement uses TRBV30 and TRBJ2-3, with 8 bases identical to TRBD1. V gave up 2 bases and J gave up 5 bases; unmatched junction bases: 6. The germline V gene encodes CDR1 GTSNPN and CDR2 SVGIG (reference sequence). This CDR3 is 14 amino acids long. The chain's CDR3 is CAWSRTGIRDTQYF. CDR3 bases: TGTGCCTGGAGTAGGACAGGGATACGAGATACGCAGTATTTT.